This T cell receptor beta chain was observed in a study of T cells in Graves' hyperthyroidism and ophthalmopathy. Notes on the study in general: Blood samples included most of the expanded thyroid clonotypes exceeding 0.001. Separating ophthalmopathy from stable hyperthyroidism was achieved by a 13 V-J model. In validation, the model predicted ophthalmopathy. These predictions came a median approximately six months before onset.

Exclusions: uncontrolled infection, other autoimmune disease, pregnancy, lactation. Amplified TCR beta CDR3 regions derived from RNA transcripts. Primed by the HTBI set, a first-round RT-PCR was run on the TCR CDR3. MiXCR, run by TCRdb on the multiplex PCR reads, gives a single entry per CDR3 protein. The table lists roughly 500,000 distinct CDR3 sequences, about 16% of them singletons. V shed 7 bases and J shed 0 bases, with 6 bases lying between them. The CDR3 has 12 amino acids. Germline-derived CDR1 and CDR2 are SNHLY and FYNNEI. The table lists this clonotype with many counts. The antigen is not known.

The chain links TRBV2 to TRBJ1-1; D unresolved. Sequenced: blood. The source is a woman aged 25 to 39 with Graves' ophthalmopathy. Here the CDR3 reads CASIALNTEAFF. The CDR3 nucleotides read TGTGCCAGCATCGCCTTGAACACTGAAGCTTTCTTT.